Below, 4 T cell receptor beta chains from the same sample are listed, as sequenced in a study of a mutant IDH1 vaccine in newly diagnosed glioma (dated by TCRdb to about 2021). Libraries were built with the immunoSEQ multiplex PCR assay. Not all clones reach the TCRdb copy of this immuneACCESS table, which keeps in-frame sequences only. Checked studies attribute under half of the gap to unresolved V genes and leave the rest unexplained. Within this sample are roughly 44,000 clones, with 81% of them counted one time only. 4.7% of the sample comes from the top ten. Antigens for these TCRs are unknown. The label giving this sample's time point can be read as: week 35, safety follow-up. Each vaccine dose was 300 ug of a 20-mer mutant IDH1 peptide in Montanide, given subcutaneously with topical imiquimod. Sequencing used PBMCs, obtained from a glioma patient whose treatment included an IDH1 peptide vaccine. These receptors all come from a woman between 35 and 50 years old with glioma. Some clones in this sample may be carry-over from other donors' samples.

The chain couples TRBV7-2 to TRBJ2-3; weak D call: TRBD1 (6 bases). CDR1 and CDR2 (germline): SGHTA, FQGNSA. The CDR3 has 14 amino acids. Trimming removed 2 bases at V and 8 bases at J, with 14 bases between. The CDR3 sequence is CASSLSRPQGTQYF. In DNA form, the CDR3 reads TGTGCCAGCAGCTTATCACGCCCACAGGGTACGCAGTATTTT.

The chain links TRBV6-6 to TRBJ1-2; 9 positions agree with TRBD1. CDR1 is MNHNY, CDR2 SVGAGI, per germline (reference sequence). The length of the CDR3 is 15 residues. The V segment lost 6 bases and the J segment 2 bases; nucleotides outside the gene matches: 7. The CDR3 bases are TGTGCCAGCAGCAACTCCGGGACAGGGAACTATGGCTACACCTTC. As protein: CASSNSGTGNYGYTF.

V gene TRBV5-1 combines with J gene TRBJ2-3, with 8 nucleotides matching TRBD2. Per germline, CDR1 SGHRS and CDR2 YFSETQ. This CDR3 has 15 amino acids. Unmatched junction bases numbered 4, after V lost 2 bases and J lost 2 bases. CDR3 residues: CASSFSGVNTDTQYF. CDR3 nucleotides: TGCGCCAGCAGCTTTAGCGGGGTTAACACAGATACGCAGTATTTT.

In DNA, the CDR3 is TGCGCCAGCAGCTTGCAGGCCACAGATACGCAGTATTTT. Amino acid sequence: CASSLQATDTQYF. The chain couples TRBV5-1 to TRBJ2-3, with unresolved D. Trimming left V 1 base short and J 2 bases short, with 5 bases between. Germline loops: CDR1 SGHRS, CDR2 YFSETQ. CDR3 length equals 13 residues.